Below, 21 T cell receptor beta chains from the same sample are listed, as sequenced in a study of Ad26.COV2.S vaccination and SARS-CoV-2 variants. Described treatment: 15 to 20 received Ad26.COV2.S at low or high dose, single or two shots; five or six received placebo; per-sample allocation not given. Samples came from day 63 after the first vaccine or placebo injection. The repertoire was sequenced with immunoSEQ multiplex PCR; TCRdb's copy has only in-frame clones and lacks some. The table shows about 470,000 clones, with 90% occurring only once. The material was peripheral blood, obtained in a trial of Ad26.COV2.S vaccine versus placebo. The receptors derive from a person aged 18-65 years who received the Ad26.COV2.S COVID-19 vaccine or a placebo.

Of note for this clone: A clone one base away is much larger, so this may be a read error. The gene calls are TRBV27 and TRBJ1-5; no clear D. CDR1 is MNHEY and CDR2 is SMNVEV in the germline V gene (reference sequence). The V gene lost 4 bases and the J gene lost 4 bases, with 5 bases spanning the gap. The CDR3 runs 12 residues. The CDR3 protein is CASSYPNQPQHF. CDR3 DNA: TGTGCCAGCAGTTACCCGAATCAGCCCCAGCATTTT.

V gene TRBV5-4 combines with J gene TRBJ2-5, with D perhaps TRBD2 (5 bases). V was cut by 4 bases and J by 2 bases, with 12 bases left in between. The CDR3 is 14 residues long. CDR1 is SGHNT and CDR2 is YYREEE in the germline V gene (reference sequence). The CDR3 reads CASSRAGRQETQYF. The CDR3 region has the DNA TGTGCCAGCAGCCGGGCGGGCAGACAAGAGACCCAGTACTTC.

The genes are TRBV18 and TRBJ2-2; 7 nucleotides line up with TRBD2. Germline loops: CDR1 KGHSH, CDR2 LQKENI. The junction had 3 bases not matched to a gene; V was cut back by 1 base and J by 4 bases. There are 15 residues in the CDR3. CDR3 in DNA: TGTGCCAGCTCACCACGCGGGGGAGCCACCGGGGAGCTGTTTTTT. Translated: CASSPRGGATGELFF.

This clone was picked up one time. This chain links TRBV19 with TRBJ1-5; tentative D call: TRBD1 (6 bases). The germline CDR1 and CDR2 sequences are LNHDA and SQIVND (reference sequence). V shed 6 bases and J shed 7 bases, with 19 bases lying between them. The CDR3 spans 15 residues. CDR3 sequence: CASRDLQGPRQPQHF. The CDR3 DNA follows: TGTGCCAGTAGAGACCTACAGGGTCCGCGCCAGCCCCAGCATTTT.

The sample holds a few counts of this clone. The V call is TRBV7-2, the J call TRBJ2-7; 8 bases agree with TRBD2. The V and J ends lost 3 bases and 0 bases, in that order; junction bases with no gene match: 7. CDR3 length equals 16 residues. CDR1 SGHTA and CDR2 FQGNSA come from the germline V gene. The CDR3 spells CASSLEAGGYSYEQYF. The CDR3 DNA sequence: TGTGCCAGCAGCTTGGAGGCGGGAGGTTACTCCTACGAGCAGTACTTC.

The genes are TRBV3-1 (or the pseudogene TRBV3-2) and TRBJ2-7; TRBD2 matches 10 bases. CDR1 LGHDT and CDR2 YNNKEL come from the germline V gene (reference sequence). V lost 2 bases, J lost 0 bases, and 7 bases stayed unmatched. The CDR3 runs 17 residues. CDR3 in DNA: TGTGCCAGCAGCCAATTAGCTAGCGGGAGTTCCTCCTACGAGCAGTACTTC. Protein sequence: CASSQLASGSSSYEQYF.

The rearrangement joins TRBV2 to TRBJ1-2; D not resolved. V was trimmed by 4 bases and J by 2 bases, leaving 5 bases between them. Germline CDR1 SNHLY, CDR2 FYNNEI. The CDR3 runs 12 residues. CDR3 sequence: CASSVENYGYTF. The CDR3 coding sequence is TGTGCCAGCAGTGTGGAGAACTATGGCTACACCTTC.

The DNA for the CDR3 is TGTGCCAGCAGCGTAGGTCTAAGGGATAATTCACCCCTCCACTTT. This codes for CASSVGLRDNSPLHF. The gene calls are TRBV9 and TRBJ1-6; no clear D. V was pared by 0 bases and J by 5 bases, with 9 bases between. The germline CDR1 and CDR2 sequences are SGDLS and YYNGEE. The CDR3 consists of 15 residues.

This CDR3 is CASSPDRDTGELFF. The CDR3 region has the DNA TGTGCCAGCAGCCCGGACAGAGACACCGGGGAGCTGTTTTTT. The chain combines TRBV25-1 with TRBJ2-2, with D perhaps TRBD1 (6 bases). The CDR3 is 14 residues long. With 6 bases removed from V and 3 bases from J, the gap between germline ends came to 11 bases. Germline-derived CDR1 and CDR2 are MGHDK and SYGVNS.

The chain uses TRBV27 and TRBJ2-2; TRBD2 agrees at 11 bases. The germline gives CDR1 MNHEY, CDR2 SMNVEV (reference sequence). V was clipped by 6 bases and J by 6 bases; unmatched bases: 9. The CDR3 covers 16 residues. CDR3 sequence reads: CASSPFLAGGPGELFF. The CDR3 coding sequence is TGTGCCAGCAGCCCTTTCTTAGCGGGAGGGCCCGGGGAGCTGTTTTTT.

CDR3 in DNA: TGTGCCAGCGAACCGGGAGCCCGGCGGAACTATGGCTACACCTTC. As protein: CASEPGARRNYGYTF. The chain has TRBV2 and TRBJ1-2, with unresolved D. The V end was cut by 8 bases, the J end by 2 bases, with 18 bases between. The CDR3 spans 15 residues. Germline assignment: CDR1 SNHLY and CDR2 FYNNEI.

The V and J genes are TRBV19 and TRBJ1-1; tentatively, D is TRBD1 (5 bases). Germline V gene sequence: CDR1 LNHDA, CDR2 SQIVND (reference sequence). The CDR3 has 14 amino acids. The V and J ends lost 5 bases and 0 bases respectively, with 10 bases between them. The DNA for the CDR3 is TGTGCCAGTAGTGCCTTGGGGGTGAACACTGAAGCTTTCTTT. Encoded protein: CASSALGVNTEAFF.

The rearrangement joins TRBV2 to TRBJ2-7, with 11 bases fitting TRBD2. This CDR3 has 16 residues. V lost 6 bases to trimming and J lost 3 bases; unmatched junction nucleotides: 10. Germline CDR1 reads SNHLY; CDR2 reads FYNNEI. The CDR3 bases are TGTGCCAGCAGAGACCTTAGCGGGAGGGGCTTCTACGAGCAGTACTTC. Its protein is CASRDLSGRGFYEQYF.

The V call is TRBV9, the J call TRBJ2-2; D is possibly TRBD1 or TRBD2 (6 bases each). V was trimmed by 4 bases and J by 4 bases, leaving 20 bases between them. This CDR3 is 17 amino acids long. The germline gives CDR1 SGDLS, CDR2 YYNGEE. CDR3: CASSLNPGDTGTGELFF. CDR3 nucleotide sequence: TGTGCCAGCAGCCTGAACCCGGGGGACACCGGCACCGGGGAGCTGTTTTTT.

The rearrangement joins TRBV7-9 to TRBJ2-3; D is perhaps TRBD1 or TRBD2 (5 bases each). V lost 4 bases and J lost 5, with 22 bases in between. The germline V gene encodes CDR1 SEHNR and CDR2 FQNEAQ (reference sequence). This CDR3 is built from 17 residues. Written as DNA, the CDR3 is TGTGCCAGCAGCTCCCGGACGGCGTGGGGGATGGGAGATACGCAGTATTTT. The encoded protein is CASSSRTAWGMGDTQYF.

This rearrangement joins TRBV7-2 to TRBJ1-2, with TRBD1 identical over 9 bases. With 0 bases clipped from V and 6 bases from J, the junction kept 5 bases outside the gene matches. Germline V CDR1 and CDR2: SGHTA, FQGNSA. The CDR3 runs 15 residues. This CDR3 is CASSLASGQGHGYTF. The CDR3 DNA reads TGTGCCAGCAGCTTAGCGTCGGGACAGGGTCATGGCTACACCTTC.

CDR3 protein: CASSPDRGLGYLDIQYF. The CDR3 bases are TGTGCCAGCTCACCCGACAGGGGGCTGGGTTATCTGGACATTCAGTACTTC. This sequence joins TRBV18 and TRBJ2-4, with 10 nucleotides matching TRBD1. V lost 3 bases and J lost 8; bases outside the gene matches: 13. The CDR3 is made up of 17 amino acids. Germline V lookup: CDR1 KGHSH, CDR2 LQKENI.

V usage is TRBV27 and J usage is TRBJ2-7, with a weak D call TRBD1 (6 bases). The V end was cut by 3 bases, the J end by 3 bases, with 12 bases between. The CDR3 loop spans 14 amino acids. In germline, CDR1 is MNHEY, CDR2 SMNVEV (reference sequence). The CDR3, as DNA: TGTGCCAGCAGTTTCGCGACAGGATTCTACGAGCAGTACTTC. Translated, it gives CASSFATGFYEQYF.

V usage is TRBV5-6 and J usage is TRBJ2-5; a weak D match, TRBD2 (6 bases). Germline CDR1 SGHDT, CDR2 YYEEEE. This CDR3 region has 15 residues. The V and J ends lost 2 bases and 2 bases respectively, with 13 bases between them. The CDR3 spells CASSFATSKQETQYF. The CDR3 DNA sequence: TGTGCCAGCAGCTTTGCCACTAGCAAACAAGAGACCCAGTACTTC. Variable domain in full (rest from reference TRBV5-6 and TRBJ2-5): DAGVTQSPTHLIKTRGQQVTLRCSPKSGHDTVSWYQQALGQGPQFIFQYYEEEERQRGNFPDRFSGHQFPNYSSELNVNALLLGDSALYLCASSFATSKQETQYFGPGTRLLVL.

This chain joins TRBV11-3 and TRBJ2-5; D uncertain. This CDR3 spans 13 amino acids. The V gene lost 1 base and the J gene lost 2 bases, with 5 bases spanning the gap. Germline V CDR1 and CDR2: SGHNT, YENEEA. The CDR3 reads CASSLAMQETQYF. In DNA form, the CDR3 reads TGTGCCAGCAGCTTAGCCATGCAAGAGACCCAGTACTTC.

The chain joins TRBV18 to TRBJ2-3; no definite D call. CDR3 length equals 15 residues. Between the trimmed V and J ends, which lost 5 bases and 0 bases, there was a span of 12 bases. Germline values: CDR1 KGHSH, CDR2 LQKENI. CDR3 in DNA: TGTGCCAGCTCATCATGGGCTGCCAGCACAGATACGCAGTATTTT. Protein: CASSSWAASTDTQYF.